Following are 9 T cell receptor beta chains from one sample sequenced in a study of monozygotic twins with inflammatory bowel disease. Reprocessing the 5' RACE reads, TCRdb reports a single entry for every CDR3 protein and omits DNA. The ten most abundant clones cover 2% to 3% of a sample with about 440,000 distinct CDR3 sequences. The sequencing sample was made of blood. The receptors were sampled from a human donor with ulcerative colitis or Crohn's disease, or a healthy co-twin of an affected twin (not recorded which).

CDR3 amino acids: CASSLVGWSGPSTDTQYF. The chain has TRBV5-6 and TRBJ2-3. Germline V gene sequence: CDR1 SGHDT, CDR2 YYEEEE. The CDR3 length is 18 residues.

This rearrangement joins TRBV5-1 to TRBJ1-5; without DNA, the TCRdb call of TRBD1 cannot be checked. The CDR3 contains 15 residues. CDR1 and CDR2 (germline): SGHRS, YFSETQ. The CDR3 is CASSLAGTGQEPQHF.

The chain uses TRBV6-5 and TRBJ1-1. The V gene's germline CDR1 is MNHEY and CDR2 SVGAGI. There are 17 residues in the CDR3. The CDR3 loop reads CASSYLGQGRGGTEAFF.

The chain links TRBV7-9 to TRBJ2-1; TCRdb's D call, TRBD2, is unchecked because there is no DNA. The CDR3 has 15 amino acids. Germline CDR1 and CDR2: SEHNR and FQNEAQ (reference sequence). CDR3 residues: CASPLGRLPIWEQFF.

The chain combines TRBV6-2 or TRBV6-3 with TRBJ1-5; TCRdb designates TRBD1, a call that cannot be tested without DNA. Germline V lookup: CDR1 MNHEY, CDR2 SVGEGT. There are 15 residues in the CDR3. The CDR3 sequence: CASTGQGANREPQHF.

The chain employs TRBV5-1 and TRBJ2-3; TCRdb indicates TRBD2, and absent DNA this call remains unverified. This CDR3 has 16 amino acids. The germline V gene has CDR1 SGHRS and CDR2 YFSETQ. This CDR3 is CASSFDRTSGTDTQYF.

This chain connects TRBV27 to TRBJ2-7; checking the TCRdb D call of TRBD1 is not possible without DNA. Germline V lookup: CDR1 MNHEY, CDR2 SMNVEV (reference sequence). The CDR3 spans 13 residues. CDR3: CASSFQGTYEQYF.

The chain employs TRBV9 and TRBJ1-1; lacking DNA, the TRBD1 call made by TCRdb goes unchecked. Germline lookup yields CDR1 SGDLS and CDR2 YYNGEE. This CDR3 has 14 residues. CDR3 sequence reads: CASSPGGRRTEAFF.

CDR3 residues: CSVEEKGRPSEQYF. This chain uses TRBV29-1 with TRBJ2-7. Germline CDR1 and CDR2: SQVTM and ANQGSEA. The CDR3 runs to 14 residues.